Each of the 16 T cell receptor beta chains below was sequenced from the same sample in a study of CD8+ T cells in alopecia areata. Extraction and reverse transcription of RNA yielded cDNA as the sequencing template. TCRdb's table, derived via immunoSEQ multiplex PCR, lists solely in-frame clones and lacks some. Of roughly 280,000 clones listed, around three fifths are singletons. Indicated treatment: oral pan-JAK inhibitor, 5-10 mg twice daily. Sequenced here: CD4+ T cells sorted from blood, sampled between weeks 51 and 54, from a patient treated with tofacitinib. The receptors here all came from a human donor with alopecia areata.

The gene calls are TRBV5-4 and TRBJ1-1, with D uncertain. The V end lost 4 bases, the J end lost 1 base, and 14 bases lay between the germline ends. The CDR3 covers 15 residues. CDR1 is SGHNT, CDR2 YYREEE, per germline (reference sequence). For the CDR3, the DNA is TGTGCCAGCAGCGTATGGACGAGGGCGAACACTGAAGCTTTCTTT. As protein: CASSVWTRANTEAFF. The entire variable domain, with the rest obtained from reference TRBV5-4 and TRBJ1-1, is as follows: ETGVTQSPTHLIKTRGQQVTLRCSSQSGHNTVSWYQQALGQGPQFIFQYYREEENGRGNFPPRFSGLQFPNYSSELNVNALELDDSALYLCASSVWTRANTEAFFGQGTRLTVV.

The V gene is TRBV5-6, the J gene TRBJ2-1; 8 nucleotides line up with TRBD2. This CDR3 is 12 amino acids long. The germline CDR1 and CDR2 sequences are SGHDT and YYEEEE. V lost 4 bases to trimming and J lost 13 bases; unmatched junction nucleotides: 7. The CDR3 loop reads CASSPQRGPQFF. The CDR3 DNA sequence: TGTGCCAGCAGCCCACAGCGGGGGCCTCAGTTCTTC.

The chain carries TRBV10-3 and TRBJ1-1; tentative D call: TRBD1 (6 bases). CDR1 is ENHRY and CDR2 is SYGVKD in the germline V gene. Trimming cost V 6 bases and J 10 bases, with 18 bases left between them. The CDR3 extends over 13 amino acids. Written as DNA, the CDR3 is TGTGCCATCAGCGGTGGGGGCGGCTTGGTAGCTTTCTTT. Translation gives CAISGGGGLVAFF.

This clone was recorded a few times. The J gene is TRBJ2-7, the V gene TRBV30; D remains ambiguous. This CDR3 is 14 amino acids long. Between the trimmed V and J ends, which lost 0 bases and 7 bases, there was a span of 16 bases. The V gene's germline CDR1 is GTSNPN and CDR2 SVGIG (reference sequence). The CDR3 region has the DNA TGTGCCTGGAGTGTCAGGCGTCTCTCGGGTGAGCAGTACTTC. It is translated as CAWSVRRLSGEQYF.

CDR3 protein: CASSSLQGSYEQYF. The DNA for the CDR3 is TGCGCCAGCAGCTCTCTACAGGGTAGCTACGAGCAGTACTTC. The rearrangement uses TRBV5-1 and TRBJ2-7; tentative D call: TRBD1 (6 bases). With 3 bases removed from V and 3 bases from J, the gap between germline ends came to 13 bases. The CDR3 extends over 14 amino acids. Germline V lookup: CDR1 SGHRS, CDR2 YFSETQ.

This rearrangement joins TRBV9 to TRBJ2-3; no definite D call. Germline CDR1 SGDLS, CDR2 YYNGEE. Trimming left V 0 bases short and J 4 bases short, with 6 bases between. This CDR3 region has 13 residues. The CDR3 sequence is CASSVVEADTQYF. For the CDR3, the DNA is TGTGCCAGCAGCGTAGTTGAGGCAGATACGCAGTATTTT.

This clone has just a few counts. The CDR3 bases are TGTGCCTGGAGTGTACGGGGCAGGGCAAGTCAGCCCCAGCATTTT. Its protein is CAWSVRGRASQPQHF. V gene TRBV30 combines with J gene TRBJ1-5; a possible D gene is TRBD1 (5 bases). Germline CDR1 and CDR2: GTSNPN and SVGIG (reference sequence). Trimming shortened V by 0 bases and J by 6 bases, and 15 bases separated the two germline ends. CDR3 size: 15 residues.

DNA for the CDR3: TGTGCCACCAGCAGCCCACTTGGGACAGGTGAAAAACTGTTTTTT. Its protein is CATSSPLGTGEKLFF. The chain combines TRBV15 with TRBJ1-4; TRBD1 matches at 8 bases. Unmatched junction bases numbered 7, after V lost 3 bases and J lost 7 bases. The length of the CDR3 is 15 residues. Germline lookup yields CDR1 LNHNV and CDR2 YYDKDF (reference sequence).

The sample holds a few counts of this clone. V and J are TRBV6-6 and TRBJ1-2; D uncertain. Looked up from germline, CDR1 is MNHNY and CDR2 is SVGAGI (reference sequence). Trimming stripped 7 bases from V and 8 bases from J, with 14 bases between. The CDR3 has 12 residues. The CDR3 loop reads CASTNTAEGYTF. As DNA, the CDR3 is TGTGCCAGCACCAACACCGCGGAGGGCTACACCTTC.

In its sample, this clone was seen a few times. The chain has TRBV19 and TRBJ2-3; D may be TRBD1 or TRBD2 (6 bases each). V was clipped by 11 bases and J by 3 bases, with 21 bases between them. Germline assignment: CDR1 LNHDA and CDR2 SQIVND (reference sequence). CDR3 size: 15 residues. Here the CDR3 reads CAVGSAGDRTDTQYF. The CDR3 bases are TGTGCCGTCGGGAGTGCAGGGGATAGGACAGATACGCAGTATTTT. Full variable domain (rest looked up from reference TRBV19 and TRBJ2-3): DGGITQSPKYLFRKEGQNVTLSCEQNLNHDAMYWYRQDPGQGLRLIYYSQIVNDFQKGDIAEGYSVSREKKESFPLTVTSAQKNPTAFYLCAVGSAGDRTDTQYFGPGTRLTVL.

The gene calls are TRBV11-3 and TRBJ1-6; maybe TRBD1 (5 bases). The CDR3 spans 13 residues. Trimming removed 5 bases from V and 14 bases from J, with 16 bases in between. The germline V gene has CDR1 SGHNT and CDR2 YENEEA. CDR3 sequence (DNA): TGTGCCAGCAGCAGAGGGACCTCTGATTCCCTCCACTTT. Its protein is CASSRGTSDSLHF.

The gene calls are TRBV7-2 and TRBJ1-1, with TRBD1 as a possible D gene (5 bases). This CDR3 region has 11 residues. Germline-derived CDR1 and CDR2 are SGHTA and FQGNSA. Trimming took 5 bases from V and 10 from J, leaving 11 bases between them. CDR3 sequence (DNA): TGTGCCAGCAGCCCCAGGGAGGCAGCTTTCTTT. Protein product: CASSPREAAFF.

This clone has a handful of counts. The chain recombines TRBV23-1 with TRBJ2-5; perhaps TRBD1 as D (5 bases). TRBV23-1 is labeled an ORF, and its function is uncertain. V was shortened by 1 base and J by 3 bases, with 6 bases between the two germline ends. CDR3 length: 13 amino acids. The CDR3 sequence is CASSQLGEETQYF. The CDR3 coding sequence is TGCGCCAGCAGTCAATTAGGGGAAGAGACCCAGTACTTC.

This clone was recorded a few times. Here the CDR3 DNA reads TGTGCCAGCAGCCAAGAACAGGGGCCTATGCTTTCACCCCTCCACTTT. Its protein product is CASSQEQGPMLSPLHF. The rearrangement joins TRBV4-2 to TRBJ1-6, with TRBD1 matching over 7 bases. V lost 0 bases and J lost 9; bases outside the gene matches: 8. This CDR3 contains 16 residues. From germline, CDR1 is LGHNA and CDR2 YNFKEQ.

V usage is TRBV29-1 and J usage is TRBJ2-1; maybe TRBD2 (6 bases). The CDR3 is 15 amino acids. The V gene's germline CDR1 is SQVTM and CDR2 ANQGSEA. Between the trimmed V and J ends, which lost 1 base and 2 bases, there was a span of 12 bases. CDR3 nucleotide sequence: TGCAGCGTTGAAGGGAGGGCGGGTGCCTACAATGAGCAGTTCTTC. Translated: CSVEGRAGAYNEQFF.

The CDR3 here is CASSSGAGADTQYF. CDR3 bases: TGTGCCAGCAGCTCCGGAGCGGGCGCAGATACGCAGTATTTT. The rearrangement links TRBV7-2 to TRBJ2-3; weak D call: TRBD2 (6 bases). V was clipped by 4 bases and J by 4 bases, with 12 bases between them. The CDR3 is made up of 14 amino acids. The germline CDR1 and CDR2 sequences are SGHTA and FQGNSA.